One T cell receptor beta chain is described in this entry. This entry is derived from a study of Ad26.COV2.S vaccination and SARS-CoV-2 variants. Study at large: Participants got Ad26.COV2.S intramuscularly, once or twice 56 days apart.

The treatment denotes: over 15 received Ad26.COV2.S at low or high dose, single or two shots; roughly 5 received placebo; per-sample allocation not given. Samples came from day 63 after the first vaccine or placebo injection. Produced via immunoSEQ multiplex PCR; TCRdb's table is partial and in-frame only. The data show about 480,000 clones, around 88% seen once. The CDR3 has 15 residues. The germline V gene has CDR1 SGDLS and CDR2 YYNGEE. The trim removed 0 bases at V and 0 bases at J, leaving 3 bases unmatched. The sample was peripheral blood, taken in a trial of Ad26.COV2.S vaccine versus placebo. This chain links TRBV9 with TRBJ2-7; the match to TRBD2 covers 7 bases. The sequence was collected from a person aged 18-65 years who received the Ad26.COV2.S COVID-19 vaccine or a placebo. In DNA, the CDR3 is TGTGCCAGCAGCGTAGGGAGCGGGACCTCCTACGAGCAGTACTTC. This gives the protein CASSVGSGTSYEQYF. Looking up the rest from reference TRBV9 and TRBJ2-7 gives the full variable domain: DSGVTQTPKHLITATGQRVTLRCSPRSGDLSVYWYQQSLDQGLQFLIQYYNGEERAKGNILERFSAQQFPDLHSELNLSSLELGDSALYFCASSVGSGTSYEQYFGPGTRLTVT.